A single TCR beta chain is shown here with its context. The data were taken from a study of blood T cell repertoires in COVID-19. Overall study context: T cells, B-cell-depleted T cells, or PBMCs supplied cDNA or gDNA.

Cohort assignment relied on participant-reported clinical history. As processed by the authors: Reference gene primer amplification gave estimated nucleated cell counts. Clones were read by immunoSEQ multiplex PCR, and TCRdb kept only the in-frame ones, dropping some. That table is the source of V, J and clone size, and D and trimming were worked out from the DNA. The sample consists of about 280,000 clones, roughly 80% of them appearing once. Germline V CDR1 and CDR2: SGHNT, YYREEE (reference sequence). The CDR3 has 17 amino acids. The J segment lost 8 bases and the V segment lost 3 bases, leaving 11 bases of the junction unmatched.

This receptor was identified in a man aged 35-49 years who had been exposed to COVID-19. Sequencing was carried out using PBMCs or T cells enriched from blood (not recorded which). J is TRBJ2-1 and V is TRBV5-4, with 13 positions matching TRBD2. CDR3 loop: CASSSGGRLAGGDEQFF. The CDR3, as DNA: TGTGCCAGCAGCTCGGGGGGTCGACTAGCGGGAGGCGATGAGCAGTTCTTC. The variable domain in full, with the rest retrieved from reference TRBV5-4 and TRBJ2-1, is ETGVTQSPTHLIKTRGQQVTLRCSSQSGHNTVSWYQQALGQGPQFIFQYYREEENGRGNFPPRFSGLQFPNYSSELNVNALELDDSALYLCASSSGGRLAGGDEQFFGPGTRLTVL.